This T cell receptor (beta chain) was sequenced during a study of T cells in Graves' hyperthyroidism and ophthalmopathy. Hyperthyroidism had been newly diagnosed in patients aged 18 to 65, and its duration was under 2 months. Approximately 10 ml of fresh peripheral blood supplied the PBMCs. Many counts were recorded for this clonotype. Germline CDR1 is SGHTA and CDR2 is FQGNSA. This CDR3 has 13 amino acids. The V end lost 3 bases, the J end lost 3 bases, and 9 bases lay between the germline ends. RNA transcripts provided the source from which TCR beta CDR3 regions were amplified. A set of HTBI primers served as the primers for a first-round RT-PCR of the TCR CDR3. TCRdb reanalysed the multiplex PCR reads using MiXCR and keeps one entry per CDR3 protein. This sample yields some 620,000 distinct CDR3 sequences, of which about 17% are seen a single time; 3% to 4.5% belongs to the top ten.

This chain connects TRBV7-2 to TRBJ2-7; possible D gene TRBD2, 5 bases. This TCR was recovered from a woman aged 25 to 39 with Graves' hyperthyroidism. Sequenced: blood. CDR3 in amino acids: CASSFASGYEQYF. The CDR3, as DNA: TGTGCCAGCAGCTTCGCGAGCGGCTACGAGCAGTACTTC.